This T cell receptor (beta chain) was found in a study of T cells in Graves' hyperthyroidism and ophthalmopathy. Study observations and caveats: Stable hyperthyroidism was separated from ophthalmopathy by a model based on 13 V-J features. Ophthalmopathy, as predicted by the model, came a median roughly 6.5 months after the prediction.

Amplified TCR beta CDR3 regions came from RNA transcripts. The study used the HTBI primer set for a first-round RT-PCR of the TCR CDR3. TCRdb reprocessed the multiplex PCR reads via MiXCR and lists one record per CDR3 protein. The sample records 40,000 to 65,000 distinct CDR3 sequences, less than 50% being singletons. Clinical Activity Scores of at least 3, NOSPECS grades of at least 4 and durations under 3 months characterized ophthalmopathy patients. In this sample, this clonotype turned up many times. Its matching antigen is unknown. Material: blood. The receptor was derived from a woman aged 50 to 60 with Graves' ophthalmopathy.

CDR3 nucleotide sequence: TGTGCCAGCAGTTTCACGGGGGGGTCGGACGAGCAGTACTTC. Its protein product is CASSFTGGSDEQYF. This sequence joins TRBV28 and TRBJ2-7; 8 bases map to TRBD2. CDR1 is MDHEN, CDR2 SYDVKM, per germline. This CDR3 has 14 amino acids. Trimming removed 3 bases from V and 5 bases from J; junction bases left unmatched: 6.